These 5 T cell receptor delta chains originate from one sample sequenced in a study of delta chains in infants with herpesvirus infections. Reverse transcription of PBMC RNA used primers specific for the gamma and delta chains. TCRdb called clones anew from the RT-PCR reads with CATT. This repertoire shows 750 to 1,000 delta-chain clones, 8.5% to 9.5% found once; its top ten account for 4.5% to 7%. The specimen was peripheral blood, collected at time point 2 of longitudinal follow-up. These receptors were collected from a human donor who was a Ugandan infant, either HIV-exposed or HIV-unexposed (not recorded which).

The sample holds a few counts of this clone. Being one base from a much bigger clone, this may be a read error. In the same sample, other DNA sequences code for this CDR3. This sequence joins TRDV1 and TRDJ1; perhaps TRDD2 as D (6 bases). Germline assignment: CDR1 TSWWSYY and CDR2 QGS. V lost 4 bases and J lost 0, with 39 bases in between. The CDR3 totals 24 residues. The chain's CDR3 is CALGAKTSSYGLPRLESYTDKLIF. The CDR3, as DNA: TGTGCTCTTGGGGCTAAAACTTCCTCCTACGGTCTACCGAGGTTGGAATCGTACACCGATAAACTCATCTTT.

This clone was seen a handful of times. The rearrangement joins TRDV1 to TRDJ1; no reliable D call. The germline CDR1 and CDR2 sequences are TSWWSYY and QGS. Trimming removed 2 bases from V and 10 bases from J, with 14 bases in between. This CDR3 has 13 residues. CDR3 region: CALGEWSDKGLIF. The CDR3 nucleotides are TGTGCTCTTGGGGAATGGTCCGACAAGGGACTCATCTTT.

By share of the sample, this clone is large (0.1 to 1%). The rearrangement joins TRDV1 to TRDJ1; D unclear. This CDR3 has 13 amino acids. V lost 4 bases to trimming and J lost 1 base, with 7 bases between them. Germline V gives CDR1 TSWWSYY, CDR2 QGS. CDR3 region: CALGGSRTDKLIF. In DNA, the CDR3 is TGTGCTCTTGGGGGATCCCGCACCGATAAACTCATCTTT.

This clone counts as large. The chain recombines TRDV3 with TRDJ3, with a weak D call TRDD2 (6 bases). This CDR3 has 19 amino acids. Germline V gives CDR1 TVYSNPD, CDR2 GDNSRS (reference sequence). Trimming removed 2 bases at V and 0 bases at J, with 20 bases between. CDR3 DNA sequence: TGTGCCTTTGTCTCCTACGGGGCTGGGAGCTCCTGGGACACCCGACAGATGTTTTTC. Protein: CAFVSYGAGSSWDTRQMFF.

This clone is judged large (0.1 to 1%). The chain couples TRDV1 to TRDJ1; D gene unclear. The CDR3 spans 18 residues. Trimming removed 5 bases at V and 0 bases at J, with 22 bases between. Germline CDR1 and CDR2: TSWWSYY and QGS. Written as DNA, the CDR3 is TGTGCTCTTGGGAGCCGGGTGGCCCGCAGCCAGTACACCGATAAACTCATCTTT. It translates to CALGSRVARSQYTDKLIF.